Given below is one TCR beta chain in context. The antigen is unknown. The CDR3 length is 12 residues. V was clipped by 4 bases and J by 5 bases, with 3 bases between them. CDR1 is LGHDT, CDR2 YNNKEL, per germline (reference sequence). This sample stems from a study of T cell responses to AZD1222 COVID-19 vaccine. The protocol was immunoSEQ multiplex PCR, while the TCRdb copy is restricted to in-frame clones and leaves out a portion. Of 130,000 to 150,000 clones detected, 85% to 90% appear once; the ten largest clones hold about 1.5%. Study results and caveats: Recipients of AZD1222 seropositive at baseline numbered only 6 or 7. Compared with day 0, the breadth and depth of the Spike-specific TCR repertoire rose significantly after two doses of AZD1222.

The sequences come from peripheral blood, collected on day 0 of AZD1222 vaccination. This chain joins TRBV3-1 (or the pseudogene TRBV3-2) and TRBJ1-6; D is uncertain. This TCR came from an adult in good health. This CDR3 reads CASSPNNSPLHF. The CDR3 DNA is TGTGCCAGCAGCCCAAATAATTCACCCCTCCACTTT.